These 30 T cell receptor beta chains came from one sample sequenced in a study of T cells after somatic rescue of genetic block. Repertoires were generated with immunoSEQ multiplex PCR, while TCRdb's copy carries only in-frame clones and drops some. The profile covers 65,000 to 70,000 clones, with roughly nine tenths appearing a single time and 2.5% to 3.5% taken by the ten largest. Sequenced sample: peripheral blood mononuclear cells (PBMCs). These receptors came from a man aged 35-49 years.

For this clone: Distinct nucleotide sequences in the sample also encode this CDR3. The rearrangement links TRBV28 to TRBJ1-6; D not resolved. Deletions cut 1 base from V and 9 bases from J, with 1 base between. Per the germline V gene, CDR1 is MDHEN and CDR2 is SYDVKM. The CDR3 is made up of 11 amino acids. CDR3 nucleotide sequence: TGTGCCAGCAGTTTATTTTCACCCCTCCACTTT. Amino acids: CASSLFSPLHF.

This sequence joins TRBV5-1 and TRBJ1-1, with D hard to call. The CDR3 covers 13 residues. V lost 2 bases and J lost 4, with 9 bases in between. Germline V lookup: CDR1 SGHRS, CDR2 YFSETQ. The DNA of the CDR3 is TGCGCCAGCAGCTTCTTGACGGGCACTGAAGCTTTCTTT. It is translated as CASSFLTGTEAFF.

The chain links TRBV7-9 to TRBJ1-1; D remains unclear. This CDR3 region has 12 residues. Trimming took off 5 bases at V and 4 bases at J, with 8 bases between the two ends. Per the germline V gene, CDR1 is SEHNR and CDR2 is FQNEAQ (reference sequence). CDR3 sequence reads: CASSDRGTEAFF. The CDR3 nucleotides are TGTGCCAGCAGCGACCGTGGCACTGAAGCTTTCTTT. Full variable domain (rest looked up from reference TRBV7-9 and TRBJ1-1): DTGVSQNPRHKITKRGQNVTFRCDPISEHNRLYWYRQTLGQGPEFLTYFQNEAQLEKSRLLSDRFSAERPKGSFSTLEIQRTEQGDSAMYLCASSDRGTEAFFGQGTRLTVV.

The chain combines TRBV28 with TRBJ2-3, with 9 bases aligning to TRBD1. This CDR3 comprises 15 residues. Germline loops: CDR1 MDHEN, CDR2 SYDVKM. Unmatched junction bases numbered 9, after V lost 8 bases and J lost 3 bases. CDR3 sequence: CASVTGTGITDTQYF. The CDR3 DNA sequence: TGTGCCAGCGTAACCGGGACAGGGATAACAGATACGCAGTATTTT.

This clone was seen a single time. The chain combines TRBV2 with TRBJ2-7, with a weak D call TRBD1 (6 bases). The length of the CDR3 is 14 residues. V lost 7 bases, J lost 0 bases, and 13 bases lay in between. Germline V gene data show CDR1 as SNHLY and CDR2 as FYNNEI. The CDR3 reads CASTPTGSSYEQYF. The CDR3 region has the DNA TGTGCCAGCACCCCGACAGGAAGCTCCTACGAGCAGTACTTC.

This clone occurred once. The chain links TRBV28 to TRBJ2-7; D gene ambiguous. This CDR3 comprises 14 residues. Germline CDR1 reads MDHEN; CDR2 reads SYDVKM. With 3 bases removed from V and 2 bases from J, the gap between germline ends came to 11 bases. CDR3 protein: CASSFNLVAYEQYF. The CDR3 DNA is TGTGCCAGCAGTTTTAACTTGGTAGCCTACGAGCAGTACTTC.

The V call is TRBV18, the J call TRBJ1-1; 8 bases fit TRBD1. This CDR3 is built from 15 residues. Looked up from germline, CDR1 is KGHSH and CDR2 is LQKENI. The V segment lost 2 bases and the J segment 6 bases; nucleotides outside the gene matches: 8. CDR3 nucleotide sequence: TGTGCCAGCTCACCAGGTAGCCTACAGGGGGCTGAAGCTTTCTTT. Its protein product is CASSPGSLQGAEAFF. The whole variable domain, filled in from reference TRBV18 and TRBJ1-1, reads NAGVMQNPRHLVRRRGQEARLRCSPMKGHSHVYWYRQLPEEGLKFMVYLQKENIIDESGMPKERFSAEFPKEGPSILRIQQVVRGDSAAYFCASSPGSLQGAEAFFGQGTRLTVV.

This chain uses TRBV19 with TRBJ1-2; D is possibly TRBD1 (5 bases). This CDR3 comprises 13 residues. V lost 6 bases, J lost 6 bases, and 14 bases lay in between. Germline assignment: CDR1 LNHDA and CDR2 SQIVND (reference sequence). The CDR3 here is CASRGEGTNGYTF. CDR3 nucleotide sequence: TGTGCCAGTAGGGGGGAAGGAACGAATGGCTACACCTTC.

V and J are TRBV11-2 and TRBJ1-1; a weak D match, TRBD1 (6 bases). V was clipped by 5 bases and J by 5 bases, with 15 bases between them. The CDR3 length is 14 residues. CDR1 and CDR2 from the germline V gene are SGHAT and FQNNGV. The CDR3, as DNA: TGTGCCAGCAGCAAAGGGACATCGGGGACTGAAGCTTTCTTT. It translates to CASSKGTSGTEAFF.

The sample holds a few counts of this clone. The chain carries TRBV2 and TRBJ1-6; TRBD1 matches at 8 bases. Germline-derived CDR1 and CDR2 are SNHLY and FYNNEI. Trimming removed 4 bases from V and 6 bases from J; junction bases left unmatched: 2. The CDR3 contains 14 residues. CDR3 region: CASSATGVNSPLHF. In DNA, the CDR3 is TGTGCCAGCAGTGCGACAGGGGTTAATTCACCCCTCCACTTT.

The chain recombines TRBV19 with TRBJ1-6; D possibly corresponds to TRBD1 (6 bases). The V end was cut by 7 bases, the J end by 12 bases, with 31 bases between. The CDR3 sequence is 18 residues long. Germline CDR1 and CDR2: LNHDA and SQIVND (reference sequence). CDR3 bases: TGTGCCAGTAATCCTAAGTTGTCCCGGGACACCAAGGCAGGACCCCTCCACTTT. Translated, it gives CASNPKLSRDTKAGPLHF.

This clone has a handful of counts. The identical CDR3 is also encoded by other nucleotide sequences in the sample. V is TRBV29-1 and J is TRBJ2-5; possible D gene TRBD1, 6 bases. The germline V and J ends were trimmed by 4 bases and 2 bases, with 11 bases remaining between them. Germline assignment: CDR1 SQVTM and CDR2 ANQGSEA. The CDR3 sequence is 13 residues long. CDR3 sequence (DNA): TGCAGCGTTGGTAGGGACATACAAGAGACCCAGTACTTC. This gives the protein CSVGRDIQETQYF.

The chain uses TRBV7-9 and TRBJ1-3, with 8 bases identical to TRBD1. CDR3 length equals 14 residues. The ends lost 5 bases at V and 4 bases at J; junction bases unmatched: 4. CDR1 and CDR2 (germline): SEHNR, FQNEAQ (reference sequence). The CDR3 reads CASSHRGLGNTIYF. As DNA, the CDR3 is TGTGCCAGCAGCCACAGGGGGTTAGGAAACACCATATATTTT.

The J gene is TRBJ1-6, the V gene TRBV6-5; D is undetermined. In germline, CDR1 is MNHEY, CDR2 SVGAGI. V was trimmed by 5 bases and J by 0 bases, leaving 8 bases between them. This CDR3 is built from 15 residues. The CDR3 DNA follows: TGTGCCAGCAGTCCTGGGAGCTCCTATAATTCACCCCTCCACTTT. Its protein product is CASSPGSSYNSPLHF.

The rearrangement links TRBV28 to TRBJ1-1; no definite D call. The CDR3 length is 12 residues. Trimming removed 6 bases from V and 3 bases from J, with 8 bases in between. Germline-derived CDR1 and CDR2 are MDHEN and SYDVKM. As DNA, the CDR3 is TGTGCCAGCAGCCTGGGCGACACTGAAGCTTTCTTT. Its protein is CASSLGDTEAFF.

In nucleotides, the CDR3 is TGCGCCAGCACCCGGGAACCGGGGTTGGGGAGGGCCTCGTACGAGCAGTACTTC. It encodes CASTREPGLGRASYEQYF. The J gene is TRBJ2-7, the V gene TRBV5-1; 7 bases align to TRBD2. Germline loops: CDR1 SGHRS, CDR2 YFSETQ. Trimming at V came to 6 bases and at J to 4 bases, leaving 22 bases not matched to a gene. CDR3 length equals 18 residues.

The gene calls are TRBV6-5 and TRBJ1-5; 10 nucleotides match TRBD1. The CDR3 has 15 amino acids. Trimming removed 6 bases from V and 3 bases from J; junction bases left unmatched: 5. Germline V gives CDR1 MNHEY, CDR2 SVGAGI. The CDR3 here is CASRETGGPNQPQHF. The CDR3 DNA reads TGTGCCAGCAGGGAGACAGGGGGCCCCAATCAGCCCCAGCATTTT.

The chain recombines TRBV5-1 with TRBJ2-5, with TRBD2 identical over 15 bases. V dropped 4 bases and J dropped 0; count of bases not matched to a gene: 4. Germline-derived CDR1 and CDR2 are SGHRS and YFSETQ. The CDR3 loop spans 17 amino acids. The CDR3 DNA is TGCGCCAGCAGCCAGGGACTAGCGGGGGGTTACCAAGAGACCCAGTACTTC. Its protein is CASSQGLAGGYQETQYF.

The chain couples TRBV6-1 to TRBJ1-5; possibly TRBD1 for D (5 bases). This CDR3 region has 15 residues. From germline, CDR1 is MNHNS and CDR2 SASEGT. The V end lost 7 bases, the J end lost 5 bases, and 18 bases lay between the germline ends. The CDR3 region is CASTPGGRTYQPQHF. Written as DNA, the CDR3 is TGTGCCAGCACCCCCGGGGGGAGGACCTATCAGCCCCAGCATTTT.

This chain uses TRBV7-6 with TRBJ1-4; 9 nucleotides align to TRBD1. The germline gives CDR1 SGHVS, CDR2 FNYEAQ. The CDR3 runs 15 residues. The V gene end was trimmed by 4 bases and the J gene end by 7 bases; junction bases not matched to a gene: 7. The CDR3 bases are TGTGCCAGCAGCTATACAGGGGGCGGGGGTGAAAAACTGTTTTTT. Amino acid sequence: CASSYTGGGGEKLFF. The whole variable domain, filled in from reference TRBV7-6 and TRBJ1-4, reads GAGVSQSPRYKVTKRGQDVALRCDPISGHVSLYWYRQALGQGPEFLTYFNYEAQQDKSGLPNDRFSAERPEGSISTLTIQRTEQRDSAMYRCASSYTGGGGEKLFFGSGTQLSVL.

V usage is TRBV4-2 and J usage is TRBJ1-1; 7 bases are a match to TRBD1. The CDR3 sequence is 17 residues long. Germline-derived CDR1 and CDR2 are LGHNA and YNFKEQ. V shed 0 bases and J 0 bases; nucleotides not matched to a gene: 7. CDR3 sequence (DNA): TGTGCCAGCAGCCAAGACTACAGACAGGGTATGAACACTGAAGCTTTCTTT. This encodes CASSQDYRQGMNTEAFF.

The CDR3 DNA reads as TGTGCCAGCAGCCAAGGGCGGTGGTATCAAAATAATGAAAAACTGTTTTTT. Amino acid sequence: CASSQGRWYQNNEKLFF. The chain uses TRBV14 and TRBJ1-4; D is undetermined. CDR1 and CDR2 from the germline V gene are SGHDN and FVKESK. The germline V and J ends were trimmed by 1 base and 4 bases, with 16 bases remaining between them. The CDR3 spans 17 residues. The full variable domain, rest sourced from reference TRBV14 and TRBJ1-4, is EAGVTQFPSHSVIEKGQTVTLRCDPISGHDNLYWYRRVMGKEIKFLLHFVKESKQDESGMPNNRFLAERTGGTYSTLKVQPAELEDSGVYFCASSQGRWYQNNEKLFFGSGTQLSVL.

The DNA of the CDR3 is TGTGCCACCAGCAGGGAACGTGGGTACACTGAAGCTTTCTTT. Its protein product is CATSRERGYTEAFF. The chain recombines TRBV15 with TRBJ1-1; D uncertain. CDR1 LNHNV and CDR2 YYDKDF come from the germline V gene (reference sequence). The CDR3 is made up of 14 amino acids. The germline V and J ends were trimmed by 3 bases and 3 bases, with 11 bases remaining between them.

This clone was picked up one time. The CDR3 is CASSLGFSGRTDEQFF. In DNA, the CDR3 is TGTGCCAGCAGCTTAGGTTTTAGCGGGAGGACGGATGAGCAGTTCTTC. J is TRBJ2-1 and V is TRBV11-3; 10 nucleotides agree with TRBD2. The CDR3 length is 16 residues. Per germline, CDR1 SGHNT and CDR2 YENEEA. V lost 1 base to trimming and J lost 8 bases; unmatched junction nucleotides: 8.

CDR3 sequence: CASSLGGQGSNQPQHF. The CDR3 nucleotides are TGTGCCAGCAGTTTAGGTGGACAGGGAAGCAATCAGCCCCAGCATTTT. This chain joins TRBV28 and TRBJ1-5; 8 nucleotides align to TRBD1. J lost 1 base, V lost 2 bases, and 4 bases had no gene match. The CDR3 is 16 residues long. Germline CDR1 and CDR2: MDHEN and SYDVKM.

Comments on this clone: The CDR3 does not end in the conserved phenylalanine or tryptophan, so this is likely a read error. The rearrangement joins TRBV19 to TRBJ2-7; 8 bases match TRBD2. The CDR3 has 15 amino acids. The ends lost 3 bases at V and 2 bases at J; junction bases unmatched: 6. Germline CDR1 LNHDA, CDR2 SQIVND (reference sequence). The chain's CDR3 is CASSIGTSWTYEQYL. The CDR3 bases are TGTGCCAGTAGTATCGGGACTAGTTGGACCTACGAGCAGTACCTC.

This chain links TRBV29-1 with TRBJ1-2; D is uncertain. The CDR3 contains 10 residues. V dropped 5 bases and J dropped 7 bases, with 8 bases sitting between them. Germline-derived CDR1 and CDR2 are SQVTM and ANQGSEA. The CDR3 nucleotides read TGCAGCGTTTCGACCGGTGGCTACACCTTC. As protein: CSVSTGGYTF.

The chain has TRBV30 and TRBJ1-4; no definite D call. This CDR3 has 14 residues. CDR1 and CDR2 (germline): GTSNPN, SVGIG (reference sequence). The V and J ends lost 3 bases and 7 bases respectively, with 15 bases between them. Written as DNA, the CDR3 is TGTGCCTGGAGGAAGGCCCTTTCACGTGAAAAACTGTTTTTT. This gives the protein CAWRKALSREKLFF.

The CDR3, as DNA: TGTGCCAGCAGGTCACAGGGGGCGGGAGCAGATACGCAGTATTTT. It is translated as CASRSQGAGADTQYF. The V gene is TRBV27, the J gene TRBJ2-3, with 9 bases identical to TRBD1. Germline V gene data show CDR1 as MNHEY and CDR2 as SMNVEV (reference sequence). This CDR3 is built from 15 residues. V lost 6 bases to trimming and J lost 4 bases; unmatched junction nucleotides: 8.

The chain uses TRBV5-1 and TRBJ2-3, with D tentatively TRBD2 (7 bases). Trimming removed 3 bases at V and 5 bases at J, with 13 bases between. The CDR3 covers 14 residues. Per the germline V gene, CDR1 is SGHRS and CDR2 is YFSETQ. In DNA form, the CDR3 reads TGCGCCAGCAGCTCGGGGGGCTTAAGAGATACGCAGTATTTT. This sequence encodes CASSSGGLRDTQYF.